This is a list of T cell receptor beta chains from one sample in a study of blood T cell repertoires in COVID-19. Repertoires were generated with immunoSEQ multiplex PCR, while TCRdb's copy carries only in-frame clones and drops some. The sample yields roughly 500,000 clones, about 85% seen once. Sequencing input: PBMCs or T cells enriched from blood (not recorded which). These receptors all stem from a woman in her sixties who had recovered from COVID-19. Each CDR3 is given with its conserved first and last residue. The D gene is left open where the match is weak. Not every row has a clone size; where given, it reads once, few, many or a size class.

v_gene,abundance,d_gene,j_gene,CDR3nt,CDR3aa
TRBV5-1,NA,TRBD1,TRBJ1-4,TGCGCCAGCAGCCTACAGGGGGCGCTTAGCGATGAAAAACTGTTTTTT,CASSLQGALSDEKLFF
TRBV25-1,NA,NA,TRBJ1-6,TGTGCCAGCAGTGAATTGACACCTGCTAATTCACCCCTCCACTTT,CASSELTPANSPLHF
TRBV19,NA,TRBD1,TRBJ2-7,TGTGCCAGTACACCGGGACAGGGGACGACCTACGAGCAGTACTTC,CASTPGQGTTYEQYF
TRBV5-1,NA,NA,TRBJ1-1,TGCGCCAGCAGCTTGGGAGGGGGAATCCCAACTGAAGCTTTCTTT,CASSLGGGIPTEAFF
TRBV18,NA,TRBD1,TRBJ1-1,TGTGCCAGCTCACCTACAGGGGACGCTGAAGCTTTCTTT,CASSPTGDAEAFF
TRBV15,NA,TRBD1,TRBJ2-1,TGTGCCACCAGCAGAGACCCTATGGGACAGGGTAGCAATGAGCAGTTCTTC,CATSRDPMGQGSNEQFF
TRBV12-5,NA,NA,TRBJ2-3,TGTGCTAGTGGTCCGGGGTTGTCCACAGATACGCAGTATTTT,CASGPGLSTDTQYF
TRBV6-5,NA,TRBD1,TRBJ1-1,TGTGCCAGCAGCCGAAACACAGGGGTGAACACTGAAGCTTTCTTT,CASSRNTGVNTEAFF
TRBV2,once,NA,TRBJ1-5,TGTGCCAGCAGTGAGGGAGGGGACAATCAGCCCCAGCATTTT,CASSEGGDNQPQHF
TRBV5-1,NA,NA,TRBJ2-5,TGCGCCAGCAGCTTGGAAAAGATATCGGGGTGGCAAGAGACCCAGTACTTC,CASSLEKISGWQETQYF
TRBV7-2,NA,NA,TRBJ2-1,TGTGCCAGCAGCTTAGCGGGTCTAATTAGGGGCAATGAGCAGTTCTTC,CASSLAGLIRGNEQFF
TRBV5-1,NA,NA,TRBJ1-4,TGCGCCAGCAGCTTGGCGGGCGGACTCGAAAAACTGTTTTTT,CASSLAGGLEKLFF
TRBV5-1,NA,TRBD2,TRBJ2-3,TGCGCCAGCAGCTACCGGACTAGCGGTTTCGCAGATACGCAGTATTTT,CASSYRTSGFADTQYF
TRBV7-8,NA,TRBD2,TRBJ2-1,TGTGCCAGCAGCCCAGGACGCGGGGGAATCTCCTACAATGAGCAGTTCTTC,CASSPGRGGISYNEQFF
TRBV27,NA,TRBD1,TRBJ2-7,TGTGCCAGCAGTTCGACAGGGGCCCGCTACGAGCAGTACTTC,CASSSTGARYEQYF
TRBV7-7,once,TRBD1,TRBJ1-5,TGTGCCAGCAGCTTAGTCAAGGGGACAGTACTTAGCAATCAGCCCCAGCATTTT,CASSLVKGTVLSNQPQHF
TRBV9,NA,NA,TRBJ1-4,TGTGCCAGCAGCGCGGGGGACTCACCAGGCGCGTCAAAACTGTTTTTT,CASSAGDSPGASKLFF
TRBV19,NA,NA,TRBJ1-3,TGTGCCAGTATCCCGACTGAGGCCCGTGGAAACACCATATATTTT,CASIPTEARGNTIYF
TRBV12-3/TRBV12-4,NA,TRBD1,TRBJ1-1,TGTGCCAGCAGTACCGACAGGGGCACTGAAGCTTTCTTT,CASSTDRGTEAFF
TRBV5-1,NA,TRBD1,TRBJ1-3,TGCGCCAGCAGCTTTTTAGGGACAGGGACTATTTCTGGAAACACCATATATTTT,CASSFLGTGTISGNTIYF
TRBV2,NA,TRBD1,TRBJ2-6,TGTGCCAGCACGGGACAGGGGTTCTCTGGGGCCAACGTCCTGACTTTC,CASTGQGFSGANVLTF
TRBV3-1/TRBV3-2,NA,NA,TRBJ2-2,TGTGCCAGCAGCCCCCGGGATGCGACCGGGGAGCTGTTTTTT,CASSPRDATGELFF
TRBV5-1,NA,NA,TRBJ2-3,TGCGCCAGCAGCAACTCCGACAGCAATACGCAGTATTTT,CASSNSDSNTQYF
TRBV2,NA,NA,TRBJ2-3,TGTGCCAGCAGTCGGGACACAGATACGCAGTATTTT,CASSRDTDTQYF
TRBV4-1,NA,TRBD1,TRBJ1-2,TGCGCCAGCAGCCAACCGGGACAGGCTCGCTATGGCTACACCTTC,CASSQPGQARYGYTF
TRBV2,once,NA,TRBJ2-5,TGTGCCAGCAGTTGGACTAACCAAGAGACCCAGTACTTC,CASSWTNQETQYF
TRBV4-1,NA,TRBD1,TRBJ2-7,TGCGCCAGCAGCCAAGATGGGACAGGGTCCTACGAGCAGTACTTC,CASSQDGTGSYEQYF
TRBV11-3,once,TRBD2,TRBJ2-1,TGTGCCAGCAGCTTAGAACTGAGCGGGGGCTATGAGCAGTTCTTC,CASSLELSGGYEQFF
TRBV18,NA,TRBD2,TRBJ2-1,TGTGCCAGCTCACCGGGCAGCGGGGTTTCCTACAATGAGCAGTTCTTC,CASSPGSGVSYNEQFF
TRBV11-2,once,TRBD2,TRBJ2-3,TGTGCCAGCAGGGATAGCGGGGGGCCGCAATTAAGCACAGATACGCAGTATTTT,CASRDSGGPQLSTDTQYF
TRBV5-4,NA,NA,TRBJ1-2,TGTGCCAGCAGCTTTGAACGGGGTCCGTATGGCTACACCTTC,CASSFERGPYGYTF
TRBV19,NA,NA,TRBJ1-2,TGTGCCAGTAGTTCCTTTCAGGGCTACACCTTC,CASSSFQGYTF
TRBV19,NA,TRBD2,TRBJ2-3,TGTGCCACAACCAGCATGGCGGGGGGGCTTGATACGCAGTATTTT,CATTSMAGGLDTQYF
TRBV10-3,NA,TRBD1,TRBJ2-3,TGTGCCACCACCCTGACAGGGCAGGGCACAGATACGCAGTATTTT,CATTLTGQGTDTQYF
TRBV19,NA,TRBD1,TRBJ1-5,TGTGCCAGTAGTGTTCAGGGGGCTAGTTTCAGGAGCAATCAGCCCCAGCATTTT,CASSVQGASFRSNQPQHF
TRBV5-1,NA,NA,TRBJ2-2,TGCGCCAGCAGCTCCGGACTATCAAACACCGGGGAGCTGTTTTTT,CASSSGLSNTGELFF
TRBV5-4,NA,NA,TRBJ1-4,TGTGCCAGCAGATCCGACAAGGCCAGTGAACTGTTTTTT,CASRSDKASELFF
TRBV3-1/TRBV3-2,NA,NA,TRBJ1-1,TGTGCCAGCAGCCAAGATACCCTAGGGAACACTGAAGCTTTCTTT,CASSQDTLGNTEAFF
TRBV7-9,NA,NA,TRBJ2-4,TGTGCCAGCAGCCCACTTCCGGGTGAGGAAGCCAAAAACATTCAGTACTTC,CASSPLPGEEAKNIQYF
TRBV24-1,NA,TRBD1,TRBJ2-3,TGTGCCACCAGTGTCCAGGGGGCCATGGGAGATACGCAGTATTTT,CATSVQGAMGDTQYF
TRBV6-5,NA,TRBD2,TRBJ2-1,TGTGCCAGCACCCCCGGGACTAGCGGTTACAATGAGCAGTTCTTC,CASTPGTSGYNEQFF
TRBV23-1,NA,TRBD1,TRBJ2-3,TGCGCCAGCAGTCAATCGGGACAGGTCTTAGGCACAGATACGCAGTATTTT,CASSQSGQVLGTDTQYF
TRBV6-1,NA,TRBD2,TRBJ2-5,TGTGCCAGCAGTGAAGAGCGGGGGAGTCAAGAGACCCAGTACTTC,CASSEERGSQETQYF
TRBV4-1,NA,NA,TRBJ1-3,TGCGCCAGCAGCCATCCGGGGAGGGGTGGTGGAAACACCATATATTTT,CASSHPGRGGGNTIYF
TRBV20-1,NA,NA,TRBJ1-1,TGCAGTGCTAGTCCCGAACAACCGGGCACTGAAGCTTTCTTT,CSASPEQPGTEAFF
TRBV5-4,NA,TRBD2,TRBJ2-3,TGTGCCAGCAGCCCCGCGGGGGGCACAGATACGCAGTATTTT,CASSPAGGTDTQYF
TRBV6-5,NA,NA,TRBJ1-1,TGTGCCAGCAGTACGTTAATACAGGGAAAACTTGGAGCTTTCTTT,CASSTLIQGKLGAFF
TRBV2,NA,TRBD2,TRBJ2-3,TGTGCCGTCCCCGGGGGGGTTACAGATACGCAGTATTTT,CAVPGGVTDTQYF
TRBV27,NA,NA,TRBJ2-7,TGTGCCAGCACCCGGAGTTGGGGCATGAACTACGAGCAGTACTTC,CASTRSWGMNYEQYF
TRBV10-2,NA,TRBD1,TRBJ1-4,TGCGCCAGCAGTGCTAGGGACAGTGCAACTAATGAAAAACTGTTTTTT,CASSARDSATNEKLFF
TRBV28,few,NA,TRBJ1-5,TGTGCCAGTTTTCCGGGCAATCAGCCCCAGCATTTT,CASFPGNQPQHF
TRBV19,NA,NA,TRBJ1-5,TGTGCCAGTAGTATTATGGCGGGGTTGAGCAATCAGCCCCAGCATTTT,CASSIMAGLSNQPQHF
TRBV6-1,NA,TRBD2,TRBJ2-7,TGTGCCAGCAGTGAAGTATTGGGACTAGCGGACTTCTACGAGCAGTACTTC,CASSEVLGLADFYEQYF
TRBV9,NA,NA,TRBJ1-5,TGTGCCAGCAGCGTAGGAGGTCATCAGCCCCAGCATTTT,CASSVGGHQPQHF
TRBV18,NA,TRBD1,TRBJ1-2,TGTGCCAGCTCACCCGGGTTGACCGGACAGGGCGGCTACACCTTC,CASSPGLTGQGGYTF